The 31 T cell receptor beta chains below come from one sample, sequenced in a study of response to subunit inactivated influenza vaccine. In TCRdb, the RT-PCR reads were re-called with MiXCR into one record per CDR3 protein. The data contain about 500,000 distinct CDR3 sequences, over 10% of them seen just once; the ten biggest clones take up about an eighth. This sample comprised PBMCs from blood, obtained roughly 6 weeks after vaccination. The receptors here all came from a man over 45 who received an inactivated influenza vaccine.

The chain combines TRBV7-2 with TRBJ1-4, with D perhaps matching TRBD1 (5 bases). Trimming cost V 1 base and J 0 bases, with 12 bases left between them. This CDR3 has 17 amino acids. The germline V gene has CDR1 SGHTA and CDR2 FQGNSA. In nucleotides, the CDR3 is TGTGCCAGCAGCTTAGTTCCCCAGGGCCCAACTAATGAAAAACTGTTTTTT. Its translation is CASSLVPQGPTNEKLFF.

This clonotype occurred a few times. The chain has TRBV7-9 and TRBJ2-7; D might be TRBD2 (6 bases). Germline assignment: CDR1 SEHNR and CDR2 FQNEAQ (reference sequence). The V gene lost 6 bases and the J gene lost 6 bases, with 24 bases spanning the gap. This CDR3 is built from 16 residues. The CDR3 sequence is CASSWGGTSRLGEQYF. CDR3 sequence (DNA): TGTGCCAGCAGTTGGGGCGGAACTAGCCGGCTCGGCGAGCAGTACTTC.

There are a few counts of this clonotype. The rearrangement joins TRBV7-6 to TRBJ1-1; a weak D match, TRBD1 (6 bases). With 4 bases removed from V and 4 bases from J, the gap between germline ends came to 10 bases. Germline-derived CDR1 and CDR2 are SGHVS and FNYEAQ. CDR3 size: 13 residues. The CDR3 DNA sequence: TGTGCCAGCAGCTGGGGGACAAGCACTGAAGCTTTCTTT. This encodes CASSWGTSTEAFF. Drawing the rest from reference TRBV7-6 and TRBJ1-1, the complete variable domain is GAGVSQSPRYKVTKRGQDVALRCDPISGHVSLYWYRQALGQGPEFLTYFNYEAQQDKSGLPNDRFSAERPEGSISTLTIQRTEQRDSAMYRCASSWGTSTEAFFGQGTRLTVV.

This clonotype was picked up many times. The rearrangement links TRBV12-3 or TRBV12-4 to TRBJ2-1, with TRBD1 matching over 9 bases. The CDR3 has 20 residues. J gave up 3 bases and V 7 bases, and 22 bases lay outside the gene matches. CDR3 coding DNA: TGTGCCAGCACCCACCCCGGGGCCAGAGACAGGGGGATTTACTACAATGAGCAGTTCTTC. Amino acid sequence: CASTHPGARDRGIYYNEQFF.

This clonotype has a handful of counts. As DNA, the CDR3 is TGCAGCGTTGATTCAGGGTTGGGTGAGCAGTACTTC. Protein: CSVDSGLGEQYF. This chain joins TRBV29-1 and TRBJ2-7, with TRBD1 as a possible D gene (5 bases). CDR1 is SQVTM, CDR2 ANQGSEA, per germline. Trimming took off 3 bases at V and 7 bases at J, with 13 bases between the two ends. There are 12 residues in the CDR3.

This clonotype was counted between two and nine times. The CDR3: CSVVDPNPGQGYRRDTEAFF. The CDR3 coding sequence is TGCAGCGTTGTCGACCCGAATCCGGGACAGGGTTATCGAAGGGACACTGAAGCTTTCTTT. V and J are TRBV29-1 and TRBJ1-1, with 9 bases lining up with TRBD1. Germline V gene lookup returns CDR1 SQVTM and CDR2 ANQGSEA. Germline trimming cut 4 bases from V and 3 bases from J; bases unmatched to any gene: 24. This CDR3 spans 20 amino acids.

The chain carries TRBV20-1 and TRBJ2-2; D unresolved. Germline V CDR1 and CDR2: DFQATT, SNEGSKA (reference sequence). The CDR3 runs 13 residues. Trimming took off 3 bases at V and 1 base at J, with 6 bases between the two ends. For the CDR3, the DNA is TGCAGTGCTAGGGCTTGGAACACCGGGGAGCTGTTTTTT. Residues: CSARAWNTGELFF.

This clonotype was counted a few times. V is TRBV7-2 and J is TRBJ1-6; unclear D gene. Per germline, CDR1 SGHTA and CDR2 FQGNSA. This CDR3 has 14 residues. V dropped 5 bases and J dropped 10 bases, with 15 bases sitting between them. CDR3 amino acids: CASSPWGGKSPLHF. CDR3 DNA sequence: TGTGCCAGCAGCCCATGGGGAGGCAAATCACCCCTCCACTTT. Combining the CDR3 with reference TRBV7-2 and TRBJ1-6 gives the whole variable domain GAGVSQSPSNKVTEKGKDVELRCDPISGHTALYWYRQSLGQGLEFLIYFQGNSAPDKSGLPSDRFSAERTGGSVSTLTIQRTQQEDSAVYLCASSPWGGKSPLHFGNGTRLTVT.

This clonotype has more than one count but fewer than ten. The rearrangement uses TRBV20-1 and TRBJ1-1; D gene uncertain. Germline CDR1 reads DFQATT; CDR2 reads SNEGSKA (reference sequence). The CDR3 consists of 13 residues. Between the trimmed V and J ends, which lost 3 bases and 5 bases, there was a span of 13 bases. DNA of the CDR3: TGCAGTGCTAGTTTTTTGGCTGGGACTGAAGCTTTCTTT. Its protein is CSASFLAGTEAFF.

This chain links TRBV7-2 with TRBJ2-1; 12 positions agree with TRBD2. Looked up from germline, CDR1 is SGHTA and CDR2 is FQGNSA. The CDR3 is 15 residues long. Losses at the gene ends were 8 bases for V and 7 bases for J; bases not matched to a gene: 9. In DNA, the CDR3 is TGTGCCAGCGGCCAGACTAGCGGGGGAAGGAATGAGCAGTTCTTC. The encoded protein is CASGQTSGGRNEQFF.

A few counts support this clonotype. The J gene is TRBJ2-7, the V gene TRBV5-1, with a possible D match to TRBD2 (5 bases). The V end was cut by 0 bases, the J end by 7 bases, with 14 bases between. The CDR3 loop spans 14 amino acids. Per germline, CDR1 SGHRS and CDR2 YFSETQ. This CDR3 is CASSLVPSRGEQYF. As DNA, the CDR3 is TGCGCCAGCAGCTTGGTACCCTCGCGAGGGGAGCAGTACTTC.

The rearrangement links TRBV6-2 or TRBV6-3 to TRBJ2-7; D is uncertain. The germline V gene has CDR1 MNHEY and CDR2 SVGEGT. With 0 bases removed from V and 0 bases from J, the gap between germline ends came to 18 bases. The CDR3 totals 18 residues. In DNA, the CDR3 is TGTGCCAGCAGTTACTCGATCCGAGGCAGGTTCATCTCCTACGAGCAGTACTTC. This sequence encodes CASSYSIRGRFISYEQYF.

This clonotype was counted at least ten times. This sequence joins TRBV12-3 or TRBV12-4 and TRBJ1-1; D may be TRBD1 (6 bases). This CDR3 spans 13 amino acids. The V gene lost 5 bases and the J gene lost 5 bases, with 12 bases spanning the gap. The CDR3 here is CASSQNRDTEAFF. In nucleotides, the CDR3 is TGTGCCAGCAGTCAAAACAGGGATACTGAAGCTTTCTTT.

A few counts support this clonotype. The chain combines TRBV20-1 with TRBJ2-1; TRBD2 agrees at 11 bases. This CDR3 is 17 amino acids long. V was clipped by 3 bases and J by 1 base; unmatched bases: 8. CDR1 and CDR2 (germline): DFQATT, SNEGSKA (reference sequence). For the CDR3, the DNA is TGCAGTGCTAGTCTAGCGGGGGGACTAGCATCCTACAATGAGCAGTTCTTC. Its protein product is CSASLAGGLASYNEQFF.

In this sample, this clonotype turned up a few times. V and J are TRBV6-2 or TRBV6-3 and TRBJ2-1, with a tentative D call TRBD2 (5 bases). V gave up 6 bases and J gave up 9 bases, with 21 bases separating them. The germline gives CDR1 MNHEY, CDR2 SVGEGT. The CDR3 contains 15 residues. CDR3 protein: CASSFVGPAGIEQFF. CDR3 nucleotides: TGTGCCAGCAGCTTCGTCGGGCCAGCCGGGATTGAGCAGTTCTTC.

This clonotype showed up just a few times. The chain uses TRBV5-1 and TRBJ1-1; a weak D match, TRBD1 (5 bases). In germline, CDR1 is SGHRS, CDR2 YFSETQ. Trimming pared 4 bases from V and 1 base from J, leaving 14 bases between. This CDR3 is built from 15 residues. CDR3 sequence (DNA): TGCGCCAGCAGCCCACAGGAATCTTCGAACACTGAAGCTTTCTTT. Its protein is CASSPQESSNTEAFF.

The chain is built from TRBV28 and TRBJ2-3; D gene uncertain. Germline loops: CDR1 MDHEN, CDR2 SYDVKM. Trimming left V 4 bases short and J 0 bases short, with 5 bases between. CDR3 length: 13 residues. This chain's CDR3 is CASSWQSTDTQYF. The CDR3 DNA reads TGTGCCAGCAGTTGGCAGAGCACAGATACGCAGTATTTT. The full variable domain, rest sourced from reference TRBV28 and TRBJ2-3, is DVKVTQSSRYLVKRTGEKVFLECVQDMDHENMFWYRQDPGLGLRLIYFSYDVKMKEKGDIPEGYSVSREKKERFSLILESASTNQTSMYLCASSWQSTDTQYFGPGTRLTVL.

This clonotype was seen more than once but under ten times. This sequence joins TRBV6-5 and TRBJ2-5, with TRBD2 as a possible D gene (5 bases). CDR3 length: 15 amino acids. CDR1 is MNHEY, CDR2 SVGAGI, per germline. Deletions cut 4 bases from V and 5 bases from J, with 17 bases between. Written as DNA, the CDR3 is TGTGCCAGCAGTTCGGACTCCGCGAGCTGGGAGACCCAGTACTTC. Encoded protein: CASSSDSASWETQYF.

The CDR3 sequence: CASRTTGYTYEQYF. DNA for the CDR3: TGTGCCAGCAGAACAACAGGGTACACCTACGAGCAGTACTTC. The chain employs TRBV6-1 and TRBJ2-7, with a tentative D call TRBD1 (6 bases). V was pared by 6 bases and J by 2 bases, with 14 bases between. CDR1 and CDR2 (germline): MNHNS, SASEGT. CDR3 length equals 14 residues.

In its sample, this clonotype was seen many times. The chain is built from TRBV20-1 and TRBJ2-5; the match to TRBD1 covers 8 bases. V shed 6 bases and J 0 bases; nucleotides not matched to a gene: 12. CDR3 length: 16 residues. The germline CDR1 and CDR2 sequences are DFQATT and SNEGSKA (reference sequence). The CDR3 sequence is CSAKDRGDIYQETQYF. The CDR3 region has the DNA TGCAGTGCCAAAGACAGGGGCGACATTTACCAAGAGACCCAGTACTTC.

This clonotype has only a few counts. This chain uses TRBV20-1 with TRBJ2-7; D not certain. CDR3 length: 15 amino acids. The ends were cut back, 1 base at V and 0 bases at J, with 13 bases in the middle. CDR1 DFQATT and CDR2 SNEGSKA come from the germline V gene (reference sequence). The CDR3 bases are TGCAGTGCTAGAGGGGTCTTCTTGAGCTCCTACGAGCAGTACTTC. Translated, it gives CSARGVFLSSYEQYF.

The chain uses TRBV6-1 and TRBJ1-2; 7 bases are shared with TRBD1. The germline V gene encodes CDR1 MNHNS and CDR2 SASEGT. The CDR3 has 16 residues. Germline trimming cut 5 bases from V and 5 bases from J; bases unmatched to any gene: 14. DNA for the CDR3: TGTGCCAGCAGTCCTACCGGGACAGTCCCCATATATGGCTACACCTTC. Translated, it gives CASSPTGTVPIYGYTF.

This clonotype turned up a few times. V gene TRBV7-9 combines with J gene TRBJ1-2, with TRBD1 as a possible D gene (5 bases). Between the trimmed V and J ends, which lost 5 bases and 2 bases, there was a span of 9 bases. This CDR3 has 13 residues. The germline CDR1 and CDR2 sequences are SEHNR and FQNEAQ (reference sequence). CDR3 residues: CASSARANYGYTF. As DNA, the CDR3 is TGTGCCAGCAGCGCCAGGGCAAACTATGGCTACACCTTC.

There are a few counts of this clonotype. This chain uses TRBV7-2 with TRBJ2-7, with D possibly matching TRBD1 (6 bases). CDR1 is SGHTA and CDR2 is FQGNSA in the germline V gene. V lost 1 base and J lost 1, with 11 bases in between. This CDR3 comprises 15 residues. The CDR3: CASSLVRDISYEQYF. CDR3 sequence (DNA): TGTGCCAGCAGCTTAGTCAGGGACATATCCTACGAGCAGTACTTC.

In this sample, this clonotype turned up a few times. The V gene is TRBV4-1, the J gene TRBJ2-3; D is uncertain. The CDR3 consists of 16 residues. Germline CDR1 MGHRA, CDR2 YSYEKL. V lost 0 bases and J lost 3, with 13 bases in between. The CDR3: CASSQEIGIRTDTQYF. CDR3 coding DNA: TGCGCCAGCAGCCAAGAAATCGGTATTCGGACAGATACGCAGTATTTT.

In this sample, this clonotype turned up many times. The V call is TRBV4-2, the J call TRBJ2-4, with D tentatively TRBD1 (8 bases). CDR3 length: 16 residues. V was cut by 5 bases and J by 9 bases, with 23 bases left in between. Germline-derived CDR1 and CDR2 are LGHNA and YNFKEQ. The CDR3 DNA follows: TGTGCCAGCAGCACGACAGGGGACTACGGTTCTGGCATTCAGTACTTC. Protein product: CASSTTGDYGSGIQYF.

This clonotype has more than one count but fewer than ten. The rearrangement uses TRBV9 and TRBJ2-1, with TRBD2 identical over 9 bases. This CDR3 is 15 amino acids long. V was pared by 4 bases and J by 5 bases, with 7 bases of the junction left unmatched. Looked up from germline, CDR1 is SGDLS and CDR2 is YYNGEE. The CDR3 bases are TGTGCCAGCAGCCTTAGCGGGGGAAACGACAATGAGCAGTTCTTC. Protein sequence: CASSLSGGNDNEQFF.

This chain's CDR3 is CASSVELGPTYEQYF. Here the CDR3 DNA reads TGTGCCAGCAGCGTAGAATTGGGGCCGACCTACGAGCAGTACTTC. The chain uses TRBV9 and TRBJ2-7; tentative D call: TRBD1 (5 bases). The CDR3 covers 15 residues. V lost 0 bases to trimming and J lost 2 bases, with 12 bases between them. CDR1 is SGDLS, CDR2 YYNGEE, per germline.

J is TRBJ2-7 and V is TRBV24-1, with TRBD2 matching 7 bases. In germline, CDR1 is KGHDR, CDR2 SFDVKD. The J segment lost 1 base and the V segment lost 4 bases, leaving 21 bases of the junction unmatched. The CDR3 contains 20 residues. The CDR3 reads CATSDLTLYQTIGRSYEQYF. In DNA, the CDR3 is TGTGCCACCAGTGACTTGACCCTATACCAGACTATCGGGAGGTCCTACGAGCAGTACTTC.

This clonotype was seen at least ten times. The rearrangement uses TRBV12-3 or TRBV12-4 and TRBJ2-3; TRBD1 aligns across 8 bases. The V segment lost 1 base and the J segment 5 bases; nucleotides outside the gene matches: 2. CDR3 length: 14 residues. The CDR3 is CASSLGQGLDTQYF. The CDR3 region has the DNA TGTGCCAGCAGTTTAGGACAGGGGTTAGATACGCAGTATTTT.

The sample holds a few counts of this clonotype. The V and J genes are TRBV2 and TRBJ2-1; 8 bases map to TRBD1. J was trimmed by 9 bases and V by 4 bases; bases with no gene match: 8. CDR3 size: 14 residues. CDR1 and CDR2 from the germline V gene are SNHLY and FYNNEI. DNA of the CDR3: TGTGCCAGCAGTGGCAGGGGGCCCACAACTGAGCAGTTCTTC. This codes for CASSGRGPTTEQFF.